This T cell receptor (beta chain) was sequenced during a study of tumor-infiltrating lymphocytes in primary liver carcinoma. Overall study context: Those enrolled were patients of both sexes, who were aged 30 to 69 years. The tumors ranged from roughly 4.2 to 10 cm across and fell within stage T1-T3 N0M0.

There are 14 residues in the CDR3. Per germline, CDR1 SGHAT and CDR2 FQNNGV. The V gene end was trimmed by 5 bases and the J gene end by 12 bases; junction bases not matched to a gene: 10. General study findings and limits: The study found a significantly higher top-250-clone fraction in tumors than in blood (p = 0.039).

TCR beta cDNA came from about 470 ng total RNA, primed with a constant-region primer. Libraries for TCR beta were built through three nested multiplex PCR rounds, which together made up a slightly modified ARM-PCR procedure. Forward primers for TRBV1-TRBV30 and a C-beta reverse primer served the first two PCR rounds, at about 9 cycles each. TCRdb reanalysed the multiplex PCR reads using MiXCR and keeps one entry per CDR3 protein. The sample lists fewer than 400,000 distinct CDR3 sequences, 55% to 65% seen once, with roughly 8.9% in the top ten. Blood RNA came from unsorted whole blood; germline DNA was also extracted. Notes on this clonotype: Its antigen is as yet unknown.

Specimen: peripheral blood. This sequence joins TRBV11-2 and TRBJ1-6, with 7 bases lining up with TRBD1. The clonotype was recovered from a man between 35 and 55 years old with primary liver carcinoma and hepatitis B virus infection. CDR3 region: CASSPGQELGPLHF. Here the CDR3 DNA reads TGTGCCAGCAGCCCCGGACAGGAATTAGGACCCCTCCACTTT.